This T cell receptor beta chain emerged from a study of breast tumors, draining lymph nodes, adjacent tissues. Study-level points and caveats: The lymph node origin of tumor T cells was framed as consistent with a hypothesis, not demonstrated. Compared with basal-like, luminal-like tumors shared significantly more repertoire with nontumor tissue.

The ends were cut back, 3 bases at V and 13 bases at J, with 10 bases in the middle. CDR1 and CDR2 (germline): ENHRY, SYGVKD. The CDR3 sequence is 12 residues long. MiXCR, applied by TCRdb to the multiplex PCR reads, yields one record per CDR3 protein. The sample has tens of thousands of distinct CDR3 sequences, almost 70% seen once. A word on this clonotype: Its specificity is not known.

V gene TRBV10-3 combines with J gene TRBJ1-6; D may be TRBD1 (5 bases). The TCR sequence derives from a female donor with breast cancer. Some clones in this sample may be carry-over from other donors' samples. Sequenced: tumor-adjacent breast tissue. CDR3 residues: CAISERGSPLHF. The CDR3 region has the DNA TGTGCCATCAGTGAAAGGGGTAGTCCCCTCCACTTT.